Listed below are T cell receptor beta chains from one sample, sequenced in a study of T cell changes during pregnancy in multiple sclerosis. Clones were read by immunoSEQ multiplex PCR, and TCRdb kept only the in-frame ones, dropping some. Found here are approximately 47,000 clones, approximately 95% of them singletons; the top ten hold roughly 0.5%. Sequenced here: CD4+ T cells from peripheral blood mononuclear cells, sampled in the first trimester of pregnancy. Receptors were obtained from a female donor with multiple sclerosis, enrolled in a pregnancy study. Each CDR3 is given with its conserved first and last residue. Each record gives: V gene, clone size, J gene, D gene, CDR3 protein, CDR3 DNA. The D gene is left open where the match is weak. The size of a clone is reported for some rows only, either as once, few or many, or as a class for expanded clones.

v_call: TRBV7-2
clone_size: -
j_call: TRBJ2-2
d_call: TRBD2
cdr3_aa: CASSTSGGASGELFF
cdr3_nt: TGTGCCAGCAGCACTAGCGGGGGGGCTTCCGGGGAGCTGTTTTTT

v_call: TRBV6-5
clone_size: -
j_call: TRBJ1-2
d_call: TRBD1
cdr3_aa: CASSRTGNYGYTF
cdr3_nt: TGTGCCAGCAGCCGGACAGGGAACTATGGCTACACCTTC

v_call: TRBV10-3
clone_size: once
j_call: TRBJ1-1
d_call: -
cdr3_aa: CAISEGYYSPPEAFF
cdr3_nt: TGTGCCATCAGTGAAGGCTACTACTCACCCCCTGAAGCTTTCTTT

v_call: TRBV11-2
clone_size: -
j_call: TRBJ1-1
d_call: -
cdr3_aa: CASSWGSMNTEAFF
cdr3_nt: TGTGCCAGCAGTTGGGGCAGCATGAACACTGAAGCTTTCTTT

v_call: TRBV10-2
clone_size: -
j_call: TRBJ2-1
d_call: TRBD1
cdr3_aa: CASSESGQGSNEQFF
cdr3_nt: TGCGCCAGCAGTGAGTCGGGACAGGGGAGCAATGAGCAGTTCTTC

v_call: TRBV28
clone_size: -
j_call: TRBJ2-1
d_call: -
cdr3_aa: CASRGSPYNEQFF
cdr3_nt: TGTGCCAGCAGGGGGAGCCCCTACAATGAGCAGTTCTTC

v_call: TRBV2
clone_size: -
j_call: TRBJ1-5
d_call: TRBD1
cdr3_aa: CASNLPGQGNQPQHF
cdr3_nt: TGTGCCAGCAACCTTCCGGGACAGGGGAATCAGCCCCAGCATTTT

v_call: TRBV7-8
clone_size: -
j_call: TRBJ2-5
d_call: TRBD1
cdr3_aa: CASSLLGQGLSLKETQYF
cdr3_nt: TGTGCCAGCAGCTTATTGGGACAGGGTCTTTCTTTAAAAGAGACCCAGTACTTC

v_call: TRBV4-1
clone_size: -
j_call: TRBJ2-3
d_call: TRBD2
cdr3_aa: CASSQERGLAGGSGTQYF
cdr3_nt: TGCGCCAGCAGCCAAGAGCGGGGACTAGCGGGGGGGTCGGGTACGCAGTATTTT

v_call: TRBV4-1
clone_size: once
j_call: TRBJ2-1
d_call: -
cdr3_aa: CASSQGRGYNEQFF
cdr3_nt: TGCGCCAGCAGCCAAGGTCGGGGCTACAATGAGCAGTTCTTC

v_call: TRBV10-1
clone_size: few
j_call: TRBJ2-1
d_call: TRBD2
cdr3_aa: CASSKTSGSYNEQFF
cdr3_nt: TGCGCCAGCAGTAAAACTAGCGGCTCCTACAATGAGCAGTTCTTC

v_call: TRBV19
clone_size: -
j_call: TRBJ2-3
d_call: -
cdr3_aa: CASSMAGSTDTQYF
cdr3_nt: TGTGCCAGTAGTATGGCGGGGAGCACAGATACGCAGTATTTT

v_call: TRBV6-5
clone_size: -
j_call: TRBJ2-5
d_call: TRBD2
cdr3_aa: CASSLTSGPQETQYF
cdr3_nt: TGTGCCAGCAGTTTAACTAGCGGGCCCCAAGAGACCCAGTACTTC

v_call: TRBV19
clone_size: -
j_call: TRBJ2-3
d_call: TRBD2
cdr3_aa: CASNWGGSTDTQYF
cdr3_nt: TGTGCCAGTAATTGGGGGGGTAGCACAGATACGCAGTATTTT

v_call: TRBV19
clone_size: -
j_call: TRBJ1-1
d_call: -
cdr3_aa: CASVSRGEDTEAFF
cdr3_nt: TGTGCCAGTGTAAGTCGGGGGGAGGACACTGAAGCTTTCTTT

v_call: TRBV9
clone_size: -
j_call: TRBJ1-5
d_call: -
cdr3_aa: CASSEGDSNQPQHF
cdr3_nt: TGTGCCAGCAGCGAAGGGGATAGCAATCAGCCCCAGCATTTT

v_call: TRBV18
clone_size: -
j_call: TRBJ2-1
d_call: -
cdr3_aa: CASSPDSLSSKQFF
cdr3_nt: TGTGCCAGCTCACCAGACTCCCTATCGAGCAAGCAGTTCTTC

v_call: TRBV2
clone_size: -
j_call: TRBJ2-1
d_call: TRBD2
cdr3_aa: CASRPGTSLYNEQFF
cdr3_nt: TGTGCCAGCAGACCCGGGACTAGCTTATACAATGAGCAGTTCTTC

v_call: TRBV4-2
clone_size: -
j_call: TRBJ2-7
d_call: TRBD2
cdr3_aa: CASSPRTGGLAGRGYEQYF
cdr3_nt: TGTGCCAGCAGCCCCCGGACAGGGGGACTAGCGGGGCGAGGCTACGAGCAGTACTTC

v_call: TRBV11-3
clone_size: -
j_call: TRBJ2-1
d_call: TRBD2
cdr3_aa: CASSQTSGGINEQFF
cdr3_nt: TGTGCCAGCAGCCAAACTAGCGGGGGGATTAATGAGCAGTTCTTC

v_call: TRBV9
clone_size: once
j_call: TRBJ2-2
d_call: TRBD1
cdr3_aa: CASRRTGGKGGELFF
cdr3_nt: TGTGCCAGCAGGCGGACAGGGGGAAAGGGCGGGGAGCTGTTTTTT